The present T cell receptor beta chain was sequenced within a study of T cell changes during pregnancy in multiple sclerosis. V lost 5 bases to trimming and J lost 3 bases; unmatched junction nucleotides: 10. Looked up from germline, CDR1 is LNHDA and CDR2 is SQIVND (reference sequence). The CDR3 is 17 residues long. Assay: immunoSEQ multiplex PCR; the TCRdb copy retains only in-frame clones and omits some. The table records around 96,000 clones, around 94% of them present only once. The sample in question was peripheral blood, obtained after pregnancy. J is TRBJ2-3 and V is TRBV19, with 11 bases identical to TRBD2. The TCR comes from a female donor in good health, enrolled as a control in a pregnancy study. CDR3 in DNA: TGTGCCAGTAGTCAGACAGCTAGCGGGAGGAGGACAGATACGCAGTATTTT. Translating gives CASSQTASGRRTDTQYF.